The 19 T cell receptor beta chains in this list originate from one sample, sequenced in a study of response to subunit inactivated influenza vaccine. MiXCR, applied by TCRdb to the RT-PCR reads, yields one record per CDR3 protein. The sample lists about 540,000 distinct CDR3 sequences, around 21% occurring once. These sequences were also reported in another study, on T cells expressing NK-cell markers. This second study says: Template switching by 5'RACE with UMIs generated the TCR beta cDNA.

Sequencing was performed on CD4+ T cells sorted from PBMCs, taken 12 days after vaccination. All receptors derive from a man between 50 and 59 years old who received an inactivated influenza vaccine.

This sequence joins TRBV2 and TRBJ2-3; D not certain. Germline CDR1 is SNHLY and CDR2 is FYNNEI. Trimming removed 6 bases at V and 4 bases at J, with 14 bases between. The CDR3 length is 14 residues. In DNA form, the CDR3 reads TGTGCCAGCAGCCCAGCGTGGCCCCCAGATACGCAGTATTTT. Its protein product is CASSPAWPPDTQYF.

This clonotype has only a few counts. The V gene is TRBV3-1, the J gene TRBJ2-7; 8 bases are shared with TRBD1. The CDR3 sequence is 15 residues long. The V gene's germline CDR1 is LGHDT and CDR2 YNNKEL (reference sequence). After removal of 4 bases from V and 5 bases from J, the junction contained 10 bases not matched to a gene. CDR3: CASSPTGAVGHEQYF. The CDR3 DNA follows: TGTGCCAGCAGCCCGACAGGGGCGGTGGGTCACGAGCAGTACTTC.

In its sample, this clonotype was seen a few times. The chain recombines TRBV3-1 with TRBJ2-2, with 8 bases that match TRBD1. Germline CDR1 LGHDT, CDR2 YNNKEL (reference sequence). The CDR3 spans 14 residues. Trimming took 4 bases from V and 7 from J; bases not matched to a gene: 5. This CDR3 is CASSPRGPGGELFF. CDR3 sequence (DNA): TGTGCCAGCAGCCCCAGGGGGCCGGGCGGGGAGCTGTTTTTT.

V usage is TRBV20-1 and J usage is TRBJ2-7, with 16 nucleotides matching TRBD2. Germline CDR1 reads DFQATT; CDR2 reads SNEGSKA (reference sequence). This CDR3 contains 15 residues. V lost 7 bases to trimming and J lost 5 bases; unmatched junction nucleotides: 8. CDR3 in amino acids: CSGGLAGGPRNEQYF. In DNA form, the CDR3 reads TGCAGTGGGGGACTAGCGGGGGGGCCAAGGAACGAGCAGTACTTC.

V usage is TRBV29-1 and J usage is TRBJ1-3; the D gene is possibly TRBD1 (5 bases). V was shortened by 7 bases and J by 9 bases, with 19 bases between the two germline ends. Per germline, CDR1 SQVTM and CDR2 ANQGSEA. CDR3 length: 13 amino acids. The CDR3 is CSGQAAGRGTIYF. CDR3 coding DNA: TGCAGCGGCCAGGCAGCCGGAAGGGGCACCATATATTTT.

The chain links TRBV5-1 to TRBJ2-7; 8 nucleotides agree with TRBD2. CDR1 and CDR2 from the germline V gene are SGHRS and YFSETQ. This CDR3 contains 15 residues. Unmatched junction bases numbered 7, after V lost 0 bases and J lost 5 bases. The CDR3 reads CASSLGGTSFHEQYF. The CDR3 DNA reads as TGCGCCAGCAGCTTGGGGGGGACTAGTTTCCACGAGCAGTACTTC.

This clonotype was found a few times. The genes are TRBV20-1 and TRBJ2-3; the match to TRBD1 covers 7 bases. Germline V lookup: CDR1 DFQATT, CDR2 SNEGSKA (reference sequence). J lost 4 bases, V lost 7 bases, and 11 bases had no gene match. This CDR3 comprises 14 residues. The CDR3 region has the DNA TGCAGTGTCAGGGGGTTGAGCGGAGCAGATACGCAGTATTTT. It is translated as CSVRGLSGADTQYF.

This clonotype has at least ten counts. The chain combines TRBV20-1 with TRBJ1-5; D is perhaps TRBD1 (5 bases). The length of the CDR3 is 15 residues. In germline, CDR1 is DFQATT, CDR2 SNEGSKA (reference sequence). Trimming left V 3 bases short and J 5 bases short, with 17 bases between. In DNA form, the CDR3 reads TGCAGTGCTAGGAAGGGACCCGCGGAGTATCAGCCCCAGCATTTT. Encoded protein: CSARKGPAEYQPQHF.

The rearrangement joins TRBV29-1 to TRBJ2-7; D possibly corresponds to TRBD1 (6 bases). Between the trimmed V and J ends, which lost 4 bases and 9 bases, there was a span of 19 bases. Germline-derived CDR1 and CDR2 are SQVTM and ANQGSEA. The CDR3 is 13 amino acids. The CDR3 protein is CSVAPGQGRVQYF. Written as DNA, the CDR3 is TGCAGCGTTGCCCCGGGACAAGGTAGGGTGCAGTACTTC.

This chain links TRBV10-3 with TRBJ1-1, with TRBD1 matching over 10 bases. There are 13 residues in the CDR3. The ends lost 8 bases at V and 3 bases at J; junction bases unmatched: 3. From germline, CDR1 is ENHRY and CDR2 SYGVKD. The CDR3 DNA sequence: TGTGCCATCGTCGGGACAGGGGACACTGAAGCTTTCTTT. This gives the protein CAIVGTGDTEAFF.

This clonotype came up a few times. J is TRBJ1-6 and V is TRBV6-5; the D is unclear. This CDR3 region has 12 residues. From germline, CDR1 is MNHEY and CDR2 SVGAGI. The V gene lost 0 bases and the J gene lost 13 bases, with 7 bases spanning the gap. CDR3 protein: CASSYSSGPLHF. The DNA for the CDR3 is TGTGCCAGCAGTTACTCGTCGGGGCCCCTCCACTTT.

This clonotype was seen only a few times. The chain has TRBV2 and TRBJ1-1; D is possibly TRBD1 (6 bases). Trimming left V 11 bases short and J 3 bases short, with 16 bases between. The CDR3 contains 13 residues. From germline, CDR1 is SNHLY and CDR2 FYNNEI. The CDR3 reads CAPRGRVYTEAFF. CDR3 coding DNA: TGTGCCCCCAGGGGAAGGGTGTACACTGAAGCTTTCTTT.

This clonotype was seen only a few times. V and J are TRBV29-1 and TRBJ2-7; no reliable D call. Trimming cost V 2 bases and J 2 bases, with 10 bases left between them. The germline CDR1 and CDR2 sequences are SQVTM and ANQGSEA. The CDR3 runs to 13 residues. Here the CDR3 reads CSVESISPYEQYF. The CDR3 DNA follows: TGCAGCGTTGAAAGCATATCCCCCTACGAGCAGTACTTC.

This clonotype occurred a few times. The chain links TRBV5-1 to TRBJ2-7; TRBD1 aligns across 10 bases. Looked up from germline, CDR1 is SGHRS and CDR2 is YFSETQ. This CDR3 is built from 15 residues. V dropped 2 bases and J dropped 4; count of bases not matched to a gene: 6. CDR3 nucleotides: TGCGCCAGCAGCTTCGACAGGGGGCGCCTTTACGAGCAGTACTTC. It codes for CASSFDRGRLYEQYF.

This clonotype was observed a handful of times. This CDR3 reads CASSVGALTVGETQYF. Written as DNA, the CDR3 is TGTGCCAGCAGCGTAGGGGCCCTCACAGTAGGAGAGACCCAGTACTTC. V gene TRBV9 combines with J gene TRBJ2-5; D is uncertain. The V end was cut by 0 bases, the J end by 4 bases, with 16 bases between. The CDR3 has 16 amino acids. In germline, CDR1 is SGDLS, CDR2 YYNGEE. Variable domain in full (rest from reference TRBV9 and TRBJ2-5): DSGVTQTPKHLITATGQRVTLRCSPRSGDLSVYWYQQSLDQGLQFLIQYYNGEERAKGNILERFSAQQFPDLHSELNLSSLELGDSALYFCASSVGALTVGETQYFGPGTRLLVL.

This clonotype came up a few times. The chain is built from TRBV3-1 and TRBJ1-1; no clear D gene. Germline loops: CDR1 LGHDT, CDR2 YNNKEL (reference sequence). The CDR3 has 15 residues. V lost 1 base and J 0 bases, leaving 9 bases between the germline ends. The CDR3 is CASSQGQVMNTEAFF. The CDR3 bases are TGTGCCAGCAGCCAAGGGCAGGTCATGAACACTGAAGCTTTCTTT.

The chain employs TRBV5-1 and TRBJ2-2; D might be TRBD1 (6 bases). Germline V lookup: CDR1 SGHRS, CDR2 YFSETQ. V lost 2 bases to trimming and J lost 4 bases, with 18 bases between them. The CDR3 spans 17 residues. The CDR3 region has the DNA TGCGCCAGCAGCTTATCCATCATAAGGGGGAGCACCGGGGAGCTGTTTTTT. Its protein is CASSLSIIRGSTGELFF.

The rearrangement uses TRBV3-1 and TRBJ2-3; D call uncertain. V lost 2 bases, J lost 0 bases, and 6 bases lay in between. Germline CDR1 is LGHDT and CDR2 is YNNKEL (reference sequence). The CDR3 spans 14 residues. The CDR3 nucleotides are TGTGCCAGCAGCCAATCCCCGAGCACAGATACGCAGTATTTT. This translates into CASSQSPSTDTQYF.

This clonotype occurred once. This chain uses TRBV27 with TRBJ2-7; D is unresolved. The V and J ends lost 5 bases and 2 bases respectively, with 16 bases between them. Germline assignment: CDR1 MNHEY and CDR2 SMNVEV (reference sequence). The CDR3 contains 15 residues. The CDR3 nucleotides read TGTGCCAGCAGTACCCGACACAAGAATCCCTACGAGCAGTACTTC. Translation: CASSTRHKNPYEQYF.